The 20 T cell receptor beta chains presented below share a single source sample, sequenced in a study of cytomegalovirus exposure and HLA in healthy donors. With 60 Vbeta and 13 Jbeta primers, the PCR was carried out. TCRdb keeps only in-frame clones here, not all; method: immunoSEQ multiplex PCR. Of around 97,000 clones in the sample, 73% are singletons; the top ten hold around 3.5%. Source material: PBMCs. The origin of the receptors is a man between 40 and 49 years old in good health and CMV-seronegative.

The chain is built from TRBV29-1 and TRBJ2-3; tentative D call: TRBD2 (6 bases). The germline CDR1 and CDR2 sequences are SQVTM and ANQGSEA. The CDR3 runs 14 residues. Trimming shortened V by 2 bases and J by 1 base, and 10 bases separated the two germline ends. CDR3 nucleotides: TGCAGCGTTGAAAGGGGCGGGGGCACAGATACGCAGTATTTT. Translated: CSVERGGGTDTQYF.

The V gene is TRBV2, the J gene TRBJ1-2, with D tentatively TRBD1 (5 bases). Trimming took off 4 bases at V and 0 bases at J, with 12 bases between the two ends. This CDR3 has 15 amino acids. Germline CDR1 is SNHLY and CDR2 is FYNNEI. The DNA for the CDR3 is TGTGCCAGCAGTGTTTTACGGACAACTAACTATGGCTACACCTTC. Amino acid sequence: CASSVLRTTNYGYTF.

This clone has a handful of counts. The chain couples TRBV4-2 to TRBJ1-5; weak D call: TRBD1 (5 bases). CDR1 is LGHNA and CDR2 is YNFKEQ in the germline V gene. V was pared by 0 bases and J by 6 bases, with 18 bases between. The CDR3 covers 17 residues. CDR3 in amino acids: CASSQDHRWEGAQPQHF. The DNA for the CDR3 is TGTGCCAGCAGCCAAGATCATAGATGGGAAGGGGCTCAGCCCCAGCATTTT.

The gene calls are TRBV5-6 and TRBJ2-1; D may be TRBD1 (7 bases). Germline V gene data show CDR1 as SGHDT and CDR2 as YYEEEE. CDR3 length equals 15 residues. The germline V and J ends were trimmed by 1 base and 1 base, with 9 bases remaining between them. CDR3 DNA: TGTGCCAGCAGCTTGCCAGGGGGGTCCTACAATGAGCAGTTCTTC. As protein: CASSLPGGSYNEQFF.

The chain links TRBV4-1 to TRBJ2-3; the D is unclear. From germline, CDR1 is MGHRA and CDR2 YSYEKL. Between the trimmed V and J ends, which lost 4 bases and 0 bases, there was a span of 8 bases. This CDR3 comprises 14 residues. The CDR3 DNA reads as TGCGCCAGCAGCCCGTCAACTAGCACAGATACGCAGTATTTT. It translates to CASSPSTSTDTQYF.

The V and J genes are TRBV5-1 and TRBJ2-7, with TRBD1 matching 9 bases. V trimming: 0 bases; J trimming: 5 bases; junction bases outside the gene matches: 3. Germline V gene lookup returns CDR1 SGHRS and CDR2 YFSETQ. CDR3 length: 14 residues. CDR3 in amino acids: CASSLARTGDEQYF. The CDR3 coding sequence is TGCGCCAGCAGCTTGGCTAGGACAGGGGACGAGCAGTACTTC.

This chain joins TRBV5-1 and TRBJ1-4, with 9 bases fitting TRBD1. The V and J ends lost 5 bases and 5 bases, in that order; junction bases with no gene match: 4. The length of the CDR3 is 14 residues. CDR1 is SGHRS and CDR2 is YFSETQ in the germline V gene. CDR3 nucleotide sequence: TGCGCCAGCAGGCAAGACAGGGGGAATGAAAAACTGTTTTTT. Translated: CASRQDRGNEKLFF.

This clone has just one count. V is TRBV15 and J is TRBJ2-6; D remains ambiguous. Trimming shortened V by 0 bases and J by 0 bases, and 9 bases separated the two germline ends. The CDR3 runs 17 residues. Germline values: CDR1 LNHNV, CDR2 YYDKDF (reference sequence). The CDR3 nucleotides read TGTGCCACCAGCAGAGATGACCGGAGCTCTGGGGCCAACGTCCTGACTTTC. Its translation is CATSRDDRSSGANVLTF.

The chain is built from TRBV6-4 and TRBJ1-2; D might be TRBD1 (5 bases). The CDR3 length is 14 residues. V lost 2 bases and J 8 bases, leaving 15 bases between the germline ends. Germline V gives CDR1 MRHNA, CDR2 SNTAGT. CDR3 loop: CASSDGGLRGGYTF. The CDR3 DNA sequence: TGTGCCAGCAGTGACGGGGGACTTAGGGGCGGCTACACCTTC.

This clone was recorded a few times. The chain's CDR3 is CASSRSGGNTGELFF. The CDR3 nucleotides are TGCGCCAGCAGTAGGAGCGGGGGTAACACCGGGGAGCTGTTTTTT. The chain is built from TRBV5-1 and TRBJ2-2; TRBD2 agrees at 8 bases. V was pared by 5 bases and J by 2 bases, with 5 bases of the junction left unmatched. The CDR3 covers 15 residues. Germline CDR1 reads SGHRS; CDR2 reads YFSETQ.

The rearrangement joins TRBV5-1 to TRBJ2-2, with 9 nucleotides matching TRBD1. The CDR3 extends over 15 amino acids. The germline gives CDR1 SGHRS, CDR2 YFSETQ. The J segment lost 6 bases and the V segment lost 3 bases, leaving 6 bases of the junction unmatched. The CDR3 bases are TGCGCCAGCAGCTCTACAGGGGGCGCAGCCGGGGAGCTGTTTTTT. This sequence encodes CASSSTGGAAGELFF.

The rearrangement links TRBV6-1 to TRBJ2-3; D is possibly TRBD2 (7 bases). CDR1 and CDR2 from the germline V gene are MNHNS and SASEGT. V was clipped by 2 bases and J by 2 bases, with 20 bases between them. CDR3 length: 18 amino acids. The CDR3 sequence: CASSEWVLAGAITDTQYF. In nucleotides, the CDR3 is TGTGCCAGCAGTGAATGGGTGTTGGCGGGGGCGATCACAGATACGCAGTATTTT.

The chain couples TRBV15 to TRBJ2-7, with 7 bases lining up with TRBD2. J lost 0 bases, V lost 4 bases, and 6 bases had no gene match. The V gene's germline CDR1 is LNHNV and CDR2 YYDKDF (reference sequence). CDR3 length equals 15 residues. DNA of the CDR3: TGTGCCACCAGCATCCGTGGCGGGAGCTCCTACGAGCAGTACTTC. This sequence encodes CATSIRGGSSYEQYF.

CDR3 in DNA: TGTGCCAGCAGTACCCCCGGGACAGGGCGGACAGATACGCAGTATTTT. It encodes CASSTPGTGRTDTQYF. The J gene is TRBJ2-3, the V gene TRBV28; 9 bases are a match to TRBD1. Trimming removed 5 bases from V and 3 bases from J; junction bases left unmatched: 9. The CDR3 runs 16 residues. Germline V CDR1 and CDR2: MDHEN, SYDVKM.

The genes are TRBV2 and TRBJ1-2, with 8 bases fitting TRBD1. The CDR3 contains 14 residues. Per germline, CDR1 SNHLY and CDR2 FYNNEI. V lost 6 bases and J lost 4; bases outside the gene matches: 7. Written as DNA, the CDR3 is TGTGCCAGCAGATCAGGGGGCGAGGGCTATGGCTACACCTTC. Amino acid sequence: CASRSGGEGYGYTF.

J is TRBJ2-3 and V is TRBV10-2, with a tentative D call TRBD2 (6 bases). The V end was cut by 7 bases, the J end by 2 bases, with 22 bases between. The CDR3 consists of 17 residues. Germline loops: CDR1 WSHSY, CDR2 SAAADI. CDR3 DNA: TGCGCCAGCAAGAATATCCTGGGACTGTTCATCACAGATACGCAGTATTTT. The encoded protein is CASKNILGLFITDTQYF.

The gene calls are TRBV5-6 and TRBJ1-4; unclear D gene. The V gene's germline CDR1 is SGHDT and CDR2 YYEEEE. V dropped 1 base and J dropped 5 bases, with 9 bases sitting between them. This CDR3 is 14 amino acids long. Here the CDR3 DNA reads TGTGCCAGCAGCTTGATGGGCACCAATGAAAAACTGTTTTTT. This sequence encodes CASSLMGTNEKLFF.

The chain couples TRBV15 to TRBJ2-1; 10 bases match TRBD2. V was pared by 10 bases and J by 7 bases, with 16 bases of the junction left unmatched. The CDR3 covers 16 residues. Germline CDR1 and CDR2: LNHNV and YYDKDF (reference sequence). CDR3 sequence: CAIAASGGLGLNEQFF. DNA of the CDR3: TGTGCCATAGCGGCTAGCGGGGGATTAGGGTTGAATGAGCAGTTCTTC.

V gene TRBV28 combines with J gene TRBJ2-7, with D unresolved. This CDR3 has 13 residues. Trimming took 6 bases from V and 5 from J, leaving 14 bases between them. The germline gives CDR1 MDHEN, CDR2 SYDVKM. The CDR3 here is CASSPWSHNEQYF. The CDR3 nucleotides are TGTGCCAGCAGCCCCTGGTCGCACAACGAGCAGTACTTC.

The J gene is TRBJ1-5, the V gene TRBV21-1; TRBD1, as called in the table, went unchecked against the DNA. TRBV21-1 represents a pseudogene. CDR3 size: 16 residues. This chain's CDR3 is CASSNPGTGTNQPQHF. As DNA, the CDR3 is TGTGCCAGCAGCAATCCCGGGACGGGGACAAATCAGCCCCAGCATTTT.